This T cell receptor (beta chain) was sequenced in a study of T-cell memory formation after mild COVID-19. The CDR3 is 13 amino acids. CDR1 is SGHDN and CDR2 is FVKESK in the germline V gene. Trimming removed 6 bases at V and 7 bases at J, with 10 bases between. TCRdb re-called the 5' RACE reads through MiXCR, storing one row per CDR3 protein. This sample has more than 250,000 distinct CDR3 sequences, with approximately 16% found just once. This rearrangement joins TRBV14 to TRBJ1-6; D is ambiguous. The sample consisted of PBMCs or a T cell subset sorted from them (not recorded which). The source is a man aged 18 to 35 who had mild COVID-19 (a few samples of this study predate the infection). Cell type and time point are not known. As DNA, the CDR3 is TGTGCCAGCAGAGGGCAGCTAAATTCACCCCTCCACTTT. This translates into CASRGQLNSPLHF. Looking up the rest from reference TRBV14 and TRBJ1-6 gives the full variable domain: EAGVTQFPSHSVIEKGQTVTLRCDPISGHDNLYWYRRVMGKEIKFLLHFVKESKQDESGMPNNRFLAERTGGTYSTLKVQPAELEDSGVYFCASRGQLNSPLHFGNGTRLTVT.